A selection of T cell receptor beta chains follows, all from one sample in a study of beta chain features in type 1 diabetes. The data were produced by immunoSEQ multiplex PCR, yet TCRdb's version contains in-frame clones alone and is incomplete. The repertoire holds some 130,000 clones, roughly 10% seen once, with approximately 0.7% in the top ten. Sequencing used central memory CD4+ T cells from blood. All receptors derive from a young man with type 1 diabetes. Each CDR3 is given with its conserved first and last residue. The D gene is left open where the match is weak. Size tells how often a clone was seen (once, few, many) or the class of an expanded clone, and some rows leave it out.

j_call clone_size d_call v_call cdr3_nt cdr3_aa
TRBJ2-5 NA NA TRBV5-4 TGTGCCAGCAGCTTCGCTACCAGGGGTCAAGAGACCCAGTACTTC CASSFATRGQETQYF
TRBJ2-1 NA NA TRBV19 TGTGCCAGTAGTTGGGACACTTCCTACAATGAGCAGTTCTTC CASSWDTSYNEQFF
TRBJ1-2 NA NA TRBV14 TGTGCCAGCAGCCAAGGGGCGCAGGACAGCTACACCTTC CASSQGAQDSYTF
TRBJ2-3 NA TRBD1 TRBV7-9 TGTGCCAGCAGCCCAGACAGGGGCGGGAGCACAGATACGCAGTATTTT CASSPDRGGSTDTQYF
TRBJ2-7 NA TRBD1 TRBV5-6 TGTGCCAGCAGTATGGGACAGCTCTACGAGCAGTACTTC CASSMGQLYEQYF
TRBJ2-5 few TRBD1 TRBV19 TGTGCCAGTATGCCGGACAGGTTTGGGACCCAGTACTTC CASMPDRFGTQYF
TRBJ2-1 NA TRBD1 TRBV9 TGTGCCAGCAGCGAGGGGGCGGTTGTAGGCAATGAGCAGTTCTTC CASSEGAVVGNEQFF
TRBJ2-5 few NA TRBV30 TGTGCCTGGAGTGCGTCGGTGGTGGAGACCCAGTACTTC CAWSASVVETQYF
TRBJ1-5 few NA TRBV6-5 TGTGCCAGCAGTTACTCGAGGGCCGAGCAGCCCCAGCATTTT CASSYSRAEQPQHF
TRBJ2-2 many NA TRBV7-9 TGTGCCAGCAGCTTAGTAGGAGGTCACACCGGGGAGCTGTTTTTT CASSLVGGHTGELFF
TRBJ1-2 NA TRBD1 TRBV5-4 TGTGCCAGCAGCGCTGGACAGGGAGACTATGGCTACACCTTC CASSAGQGDYGYTF
TRBJ1-1 few NA TRBV6-6 TGTGCCAGCAGCTTGACAGGAAATGAAGCTTTCTTT CASSLTGNEAFF
TRBJ2-4 NA TRBD1 TRBV7-9 TGTGCCAGCAGCGGGGGACAGGGGAAAAACATTCAGTACTTC CASSGGQGKNIQYF
TRBJ1-2 few NA TRBV25-1 TGTGCCAGCAGTCAAGGACAAGACTATGGCTACACCTTC CASSQGQDYGYTF
TRBJ2-1 NA NA TRBV6-6 TGTGCCAGCGTCTTTAGCAATGAGCAGTTCTTC CASVFSNEQFF
TRBJ1-5 NA NA TRBV7-6 TGTGCCAGCAGCAAACAGGGAAGACAGCCCCAGCATTTT CASSKQGRQPQHF
TRBJ1-6 few NA TRBV28 TGTGCCAGCAGTTCAGGGACTGAGAATTCACCCCTCCACTTT CASSSGTENSPLHF
TRBJ2-5 few NA TRBV6-6 TGTGCCAGCAGTATAGGGACTCAACAAGAGACCCAGTACTTC CASSIGTQQETQYF
TRBJ2-7 few NA TRBV9 TGTGCCAGCAGCGTAGCTCTCAACACCTACGAGCAGTACTTC CASSVALNTYEQYF
TRBJ1-2 many NA TRBV29-1 TGCAGCGTTGAAAGCGGGGACAAGGGCTACACCTTC CSVESGDKGYTF
TRBJ1-2 many NA TRBV28 TGTGCCAGCCTTCCGGCGGGCCGACGCGGCTACACCTTC CASLPAGRRGYTF
TRBJ2-1 many NA TRBV2 TGTGCCAGCAGTGGGGGAGGGGGACAAGCGAATTACAATGAGCAGTTCTTC CASSGGGGQANYNEQFF